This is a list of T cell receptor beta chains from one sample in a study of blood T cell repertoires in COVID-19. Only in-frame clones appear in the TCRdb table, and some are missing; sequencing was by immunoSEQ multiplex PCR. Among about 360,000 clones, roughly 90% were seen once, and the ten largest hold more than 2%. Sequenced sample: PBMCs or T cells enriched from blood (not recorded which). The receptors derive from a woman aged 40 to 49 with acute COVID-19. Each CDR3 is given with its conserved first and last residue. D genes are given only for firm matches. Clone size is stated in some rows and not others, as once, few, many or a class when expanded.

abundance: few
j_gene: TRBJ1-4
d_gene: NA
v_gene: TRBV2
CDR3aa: CAIQGFGKLFF
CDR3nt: TGTGCCATACAGGGATTCGGGAAACTGTTTTTT

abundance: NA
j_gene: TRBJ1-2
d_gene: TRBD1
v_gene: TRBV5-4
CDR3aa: CASSLDRGGGYTF
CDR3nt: TGTGCCAGCAGCTTGGACAGGGGAGGTGGCTACACCTTC

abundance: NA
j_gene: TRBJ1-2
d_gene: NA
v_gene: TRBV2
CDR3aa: CASSRDYYGYTF
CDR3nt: TGTGCCAGCAGTAGGGACTACTATGGCTACACCTTC

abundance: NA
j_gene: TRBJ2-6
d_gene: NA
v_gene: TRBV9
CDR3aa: CASSVLPGYASGANVLTF
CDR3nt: TGTGCCAGCAGCGTATTGCCGGGGTACGCCTCTGGGGCCAACGTCCTGACTTTC

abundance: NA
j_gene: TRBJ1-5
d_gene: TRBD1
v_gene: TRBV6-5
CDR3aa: CASRDIDRGNQPQHF
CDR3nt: TGTGCCAGCAGAGATATCGACAGGGGCAATCAGCCCCAGCATTTT

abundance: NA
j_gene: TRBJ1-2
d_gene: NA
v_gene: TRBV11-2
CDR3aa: CASSSPGGEEGYTF
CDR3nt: TGTGCCAGCAGCTCGCCGGGCGGGGAGGAAGGCTACACCTTC

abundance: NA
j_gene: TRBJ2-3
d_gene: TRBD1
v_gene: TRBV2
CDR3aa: CASSDTGTGLTDTQYF
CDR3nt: TGTGCCAGCAGTGACACCGGGACAGGGCTAACAGATACGCAGTATTTT

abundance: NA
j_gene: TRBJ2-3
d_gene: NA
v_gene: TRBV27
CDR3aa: CASSFYSSMGTDTQYF
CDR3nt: TGTGCCAGCAGTTTTTACAGTTCTATGGGCACAGATACGCAGTATTTT

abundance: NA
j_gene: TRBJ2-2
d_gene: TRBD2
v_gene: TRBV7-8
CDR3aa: CASVLAGVITGELFF
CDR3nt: TGTGCCAGCGTTCTAGCGGGGGTTATAACCGGGGAGCTGTTTTTT

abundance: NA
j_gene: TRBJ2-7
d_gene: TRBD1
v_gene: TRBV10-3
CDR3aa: CAISDGYLGQGAREQYF
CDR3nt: TGTGCCATCAGTGATGGGTATTTGGGACAGGGGGCGAGGGAGCAGTACTTC

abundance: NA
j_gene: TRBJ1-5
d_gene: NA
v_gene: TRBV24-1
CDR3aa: CATSVGGNQPQHF
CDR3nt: TGTGCCACCAGTGTGGGGGGAAATCAGCCCCAGCATTTT

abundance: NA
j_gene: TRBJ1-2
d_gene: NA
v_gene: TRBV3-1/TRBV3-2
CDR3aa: CASSQVGGRWDGYTF
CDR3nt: TGTGCCAGCAGCCAAGTAGGTGGGCGTTGGGATGGCTACACCTTC

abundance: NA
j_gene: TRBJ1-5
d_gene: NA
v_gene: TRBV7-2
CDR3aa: CASSVQGHQPQHF
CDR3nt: TGTGCCAGCAGCGTACAGGGTCATCAGCCCCAGCATTTT

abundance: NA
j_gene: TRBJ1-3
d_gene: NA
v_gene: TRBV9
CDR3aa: CASSVGSGVRNTIYF
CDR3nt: TGTGCCAGCAGCGTAGGATCGGGGGTTCGAAACACCATATATTTT

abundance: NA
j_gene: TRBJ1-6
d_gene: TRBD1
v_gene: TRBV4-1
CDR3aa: CASSQGGQGSFLSPLHF
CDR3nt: TGCGCCAGCAGCCAAGGTGGACAGGGGTCCTTTTTATCACCCCTCCACTTT

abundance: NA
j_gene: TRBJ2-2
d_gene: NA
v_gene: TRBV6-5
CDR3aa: CASSPQVPGELFF
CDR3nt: TGTGCCAGCAGTCCACAGGTCCCCGGGGAGCTGTTTTTT

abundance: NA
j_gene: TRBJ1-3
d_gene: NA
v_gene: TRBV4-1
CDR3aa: CASSRLPGGNTIYF
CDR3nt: TGCGCCAGCAGCCGCTTACCGGGAGGAAACACCATATATTTT

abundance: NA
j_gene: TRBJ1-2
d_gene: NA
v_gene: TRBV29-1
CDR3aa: CSVQHLGQITNYGYTF
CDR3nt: TGCAGCGTTCAACACCTAGGACAGATTACTAACTATGGCTACACCTTC

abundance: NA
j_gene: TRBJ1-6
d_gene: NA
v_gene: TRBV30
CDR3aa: CAWSVVVRSNSPLHF
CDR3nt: TGTGCCTGGAGTGTAGTCGTGAGGTCAAATTCACCCCTCCACTTT

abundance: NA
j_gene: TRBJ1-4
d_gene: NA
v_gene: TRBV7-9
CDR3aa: CASSSILQWEREKLFF
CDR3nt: TGTGCCAGCAGCTCCATCCTACAGTGGGAGCGGGAAAAACTGTTTTTT

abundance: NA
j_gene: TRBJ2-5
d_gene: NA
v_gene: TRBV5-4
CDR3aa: CASSLFAGETQYF
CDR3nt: TGTGCCAGCAGCTTATTTGCGGGAGAGACCCAGTACTTC

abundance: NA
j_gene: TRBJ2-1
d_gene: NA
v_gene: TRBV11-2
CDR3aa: CASSLDSVGVEQFF
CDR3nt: TGTGCCAGCAGCTTAGATAGTGTCGGGGTTGAGCAGTTCTTC

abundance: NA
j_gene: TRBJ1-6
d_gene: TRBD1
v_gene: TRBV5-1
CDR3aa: CASSPGQGSSPLHF
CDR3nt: TGCGCCAGCAGTCCGGGACAGGGGAGTTCACCCCTCCACTTT

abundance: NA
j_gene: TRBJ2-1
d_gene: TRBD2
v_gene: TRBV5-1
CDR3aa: CASTSYLGGGREQFF
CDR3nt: TGCGCCAGCACCTCTTATCTCGGGGGGGGCCGTGAGCAGTTCTTC

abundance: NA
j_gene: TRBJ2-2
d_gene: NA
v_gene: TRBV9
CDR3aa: CASSVDGHDTGELFF
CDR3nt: TGTGCCAGCAGCGTAGACGGTCATGACACCGGGGAGCTGTTTTTT

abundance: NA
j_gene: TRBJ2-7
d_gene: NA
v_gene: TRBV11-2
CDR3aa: CASSLGEDREQYF
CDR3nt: TGTGCCAGCAGCTTAGGGGAAGACAGGGAGCAGTACTTC

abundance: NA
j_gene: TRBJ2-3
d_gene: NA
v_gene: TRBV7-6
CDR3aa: CASTLFGGGTDTQYF
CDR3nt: TGTGCCAGCACACTCTTTGGCGGGGGCACAGATACGCAGTATTTT

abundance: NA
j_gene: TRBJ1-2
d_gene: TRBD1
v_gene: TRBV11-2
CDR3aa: CASSWNDRASNYGYTF
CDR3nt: TGTGCCAGCAGCTGGAACGACAGGGCCTCTAACTATGGCTACACCTTC

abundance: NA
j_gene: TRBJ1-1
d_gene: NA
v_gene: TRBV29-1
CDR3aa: CSVDEVGRAAFF
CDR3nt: TGCAGCGTTGACGAGGTCGGCAGGGCGGCTTTCTTT

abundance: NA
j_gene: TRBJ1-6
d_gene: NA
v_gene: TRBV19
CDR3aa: CASSRQGLNSPLHF
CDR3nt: TGTGCCAGTAGTAGGCAGGGTTTAAATTCACCCCTCCACTTT

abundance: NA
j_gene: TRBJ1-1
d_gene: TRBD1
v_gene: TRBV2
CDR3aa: CASSRDSMNTEAFF
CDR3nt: TGTGCCAGCAGCCGGGACAGTATGAACACTGAAGCTTTCTTT

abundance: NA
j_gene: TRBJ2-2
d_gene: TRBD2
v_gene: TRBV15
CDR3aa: CATSRERRGVTGELFF
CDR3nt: TGTGCCACCAGCAGAGAGCGGCGGGGGGTCACCGGGGAGCTGTTTTTT

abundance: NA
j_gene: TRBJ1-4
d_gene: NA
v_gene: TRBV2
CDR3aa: CASRLGYTNEKLFF
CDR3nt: TGTGCCAGCAGACTAGGGTACACTAATGAAAAACTGTTTTTT

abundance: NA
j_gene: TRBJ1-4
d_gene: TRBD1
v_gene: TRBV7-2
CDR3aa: CASSSRGPNEKLFF
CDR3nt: TGTGCCAGCAGCTCAAGGGGGCCCAATGAAAAACTGTTTTTT

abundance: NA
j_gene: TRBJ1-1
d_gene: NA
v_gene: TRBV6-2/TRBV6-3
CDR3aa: CASSYRARGNTEAFF
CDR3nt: TGTGCCAGCAGTTATAGGGCCAGGGGGAACACTGAAGCTTTCTTT

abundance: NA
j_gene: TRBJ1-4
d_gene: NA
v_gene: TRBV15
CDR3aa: CATSRARATNEKLFF
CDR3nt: TGTGCCACCAGCAGAGCTCGCGCAACTAATGAAAAACTGTTTTTT

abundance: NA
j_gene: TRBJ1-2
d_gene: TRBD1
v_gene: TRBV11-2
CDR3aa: CASSLEGTGDGYTF
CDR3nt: TGTGCCAGCAGCTTAGAGGGGACAGGGGATGGCTACACCTTC

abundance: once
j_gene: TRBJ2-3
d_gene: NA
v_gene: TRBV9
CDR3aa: CASSENPGLATDTQYF
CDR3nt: TGTGCCAGCAGCGAAAATCCTGGGCTAGCGACAGATACGCAGTATTTT

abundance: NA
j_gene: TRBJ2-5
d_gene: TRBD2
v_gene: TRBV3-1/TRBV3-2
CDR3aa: CASSQVGTSGQETQYF
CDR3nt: TGTGCCAGCAGCCAAGTAGGGACTAGCGGCCAAGAGACCCAGTACTTC

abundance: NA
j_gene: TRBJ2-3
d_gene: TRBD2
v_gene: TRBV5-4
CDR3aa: CASSSGFGGGTDTQYF
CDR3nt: TGTGCCAGCAGCTCGGGGTTTGGGGGGGGCACAGATACGCAGTATTTT

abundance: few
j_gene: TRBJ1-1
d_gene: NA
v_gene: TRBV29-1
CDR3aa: CSVVGSLEAFF
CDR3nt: TGCAGCGTTGTTGGCTCGTTGGAAGCTTTCTTT

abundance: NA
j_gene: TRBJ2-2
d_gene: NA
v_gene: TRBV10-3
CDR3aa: CASGRGGELFF
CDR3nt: TGTGCCTCAGGAAGGGGCGGGGAGCTGTTTTTT

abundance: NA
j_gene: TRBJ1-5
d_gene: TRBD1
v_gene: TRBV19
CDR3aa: CASSQKTGPYYSNQPQHF
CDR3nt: TGTGCCAGTAGTCAAAAGACAGGGCCCTACTATAGCAATCAGCCCCAGCATTTT

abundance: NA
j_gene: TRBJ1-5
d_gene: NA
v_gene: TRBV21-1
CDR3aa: CASSERARGGQPQHF
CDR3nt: TGTGCCAGCAGCGAAAGGGCTAGGGGTGGTCAGCCCCAGCATTTT

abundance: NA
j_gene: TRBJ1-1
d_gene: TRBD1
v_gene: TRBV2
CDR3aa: CASSAGQLNTEAFF
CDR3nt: TGTGCCAGCAGTGCGGGACAGCTGAACACTGAAGCTTTCTTT

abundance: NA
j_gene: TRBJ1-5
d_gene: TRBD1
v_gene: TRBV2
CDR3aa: CASSRDRGSYQPQHF
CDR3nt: TGTGCCAGCAGCCGGGACAGGGGGTCGTATCAGCCCCAGCATTTT

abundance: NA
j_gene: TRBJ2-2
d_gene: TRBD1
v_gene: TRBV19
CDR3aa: CASSVQGATGELFF
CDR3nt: TGTGCCAGTAGTGTTCAGGGGGCAACCGGGGAGCTGTTTTTT